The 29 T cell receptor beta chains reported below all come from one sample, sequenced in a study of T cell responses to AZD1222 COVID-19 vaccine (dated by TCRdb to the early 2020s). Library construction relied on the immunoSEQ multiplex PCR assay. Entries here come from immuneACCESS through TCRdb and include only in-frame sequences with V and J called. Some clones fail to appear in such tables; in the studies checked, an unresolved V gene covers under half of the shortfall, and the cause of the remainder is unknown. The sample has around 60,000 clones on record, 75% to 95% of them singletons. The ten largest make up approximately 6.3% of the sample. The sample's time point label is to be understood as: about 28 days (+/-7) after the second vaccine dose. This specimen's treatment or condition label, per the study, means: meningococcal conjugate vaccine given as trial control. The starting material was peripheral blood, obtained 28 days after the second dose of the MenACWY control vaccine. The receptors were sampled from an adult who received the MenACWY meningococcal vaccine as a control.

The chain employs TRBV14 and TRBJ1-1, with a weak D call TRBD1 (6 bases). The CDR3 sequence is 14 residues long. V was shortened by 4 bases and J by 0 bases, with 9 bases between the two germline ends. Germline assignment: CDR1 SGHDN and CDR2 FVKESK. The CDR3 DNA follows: TGTGCCAGCAGCCTCACAGGGTTGAACACTGAAGCTTTCTTT. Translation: CASSLTGLNTEAFF. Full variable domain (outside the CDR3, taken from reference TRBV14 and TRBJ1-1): EAGVTQFPSHSVIEKGQTVTLRCDPISGHDNLYWYRRVMGKEIKFLLHFVKESKQDESGMPNNRFLAERTGGTYSTLKVQPAELEDSGVYFCASSLTGLNTEAFFGQGTRLTVV.

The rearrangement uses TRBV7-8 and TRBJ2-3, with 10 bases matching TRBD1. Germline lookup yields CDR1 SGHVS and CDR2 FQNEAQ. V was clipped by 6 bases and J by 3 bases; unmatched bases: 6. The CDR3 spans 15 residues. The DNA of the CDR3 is TGTGCCAGCAGTCCGGGACAGGGGAAAACAGATACGCAGTATTTT. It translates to CASSPGQGKTDTQYF.

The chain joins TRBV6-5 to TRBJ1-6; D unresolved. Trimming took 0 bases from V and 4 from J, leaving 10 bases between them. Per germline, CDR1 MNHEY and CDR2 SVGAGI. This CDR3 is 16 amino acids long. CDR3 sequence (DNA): TGTGCCAGCAGTTACTCGAGGGTCGGTTATAATTCACCCCTCCACTTT. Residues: CASSYSRVGYNSPLHF.

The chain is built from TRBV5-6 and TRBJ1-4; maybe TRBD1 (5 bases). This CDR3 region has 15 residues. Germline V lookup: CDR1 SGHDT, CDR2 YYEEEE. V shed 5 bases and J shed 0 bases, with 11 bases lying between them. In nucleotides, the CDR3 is TGTGCCAGCAGGACCTCGGGGGCAACTAATGAAAAACTGTTTTTT. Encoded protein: CASRTSGATNEKLFF.

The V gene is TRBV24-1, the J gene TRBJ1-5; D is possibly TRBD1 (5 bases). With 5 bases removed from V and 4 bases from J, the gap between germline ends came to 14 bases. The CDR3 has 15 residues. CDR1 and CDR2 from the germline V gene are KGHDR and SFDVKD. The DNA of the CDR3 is TGTGCCACCAGTGCCCGTGGACAAGGGAATCAGCCCCAGCATTTT. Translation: CATSARGQGNQPQHF.

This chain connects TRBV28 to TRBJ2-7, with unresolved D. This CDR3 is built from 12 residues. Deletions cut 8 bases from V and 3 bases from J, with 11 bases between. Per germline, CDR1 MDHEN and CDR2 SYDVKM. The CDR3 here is CASSWRLYEQYF. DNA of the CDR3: TGTGCCAGCTCCTGGCGACTCTACGAGCAGTACTTC.

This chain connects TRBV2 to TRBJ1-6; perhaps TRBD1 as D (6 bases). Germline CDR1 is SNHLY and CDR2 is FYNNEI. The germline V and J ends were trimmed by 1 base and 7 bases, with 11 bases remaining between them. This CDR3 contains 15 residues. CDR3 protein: CASSEEQGGNSPLHF. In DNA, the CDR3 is TGTGCCAGCAGTGAAGAACAGGGCGGCAATTCACCCCTCCACTTT. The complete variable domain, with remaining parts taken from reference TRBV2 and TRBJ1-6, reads EPEVTQTPSHQVTQMGQEVILRCVPISNHLYFYWYRQILGQKVEFLVSFYNNEISEKSEIFDDQFSVERPDGSNFTLKIRSTKLEDSAMYFCASSEEQGGNSPLHFGNGTRLTVT.

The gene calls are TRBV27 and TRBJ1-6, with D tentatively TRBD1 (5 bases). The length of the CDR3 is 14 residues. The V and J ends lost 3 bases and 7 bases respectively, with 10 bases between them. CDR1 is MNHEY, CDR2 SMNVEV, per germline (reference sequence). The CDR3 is CASSLQGANSPLHF. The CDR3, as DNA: TGTGCCAGCAGTTTGCAGGGAGCGAATTCACCCCTCCACTTT.

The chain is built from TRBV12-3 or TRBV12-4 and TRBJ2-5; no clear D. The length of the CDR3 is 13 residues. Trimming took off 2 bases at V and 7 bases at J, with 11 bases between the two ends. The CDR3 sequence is CASSLYGEGTQYF. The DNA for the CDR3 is TGTGCCAGCAGTTTATACGGAGAAGGGACCCAGTACTTC.

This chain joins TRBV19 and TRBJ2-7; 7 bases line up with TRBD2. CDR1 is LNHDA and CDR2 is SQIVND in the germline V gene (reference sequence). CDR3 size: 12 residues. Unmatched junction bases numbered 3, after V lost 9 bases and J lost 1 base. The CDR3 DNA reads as TGTGCCAGCTCTAGCGGTTCCTACGAGCAGTACTTC. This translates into CASSSGSYEQYF. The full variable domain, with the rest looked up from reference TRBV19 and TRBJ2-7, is DGGITQSPKYLFRKEGQNVTLSCEQNLNHDAMYWYRQDPGQGLRLIYYSQIVNDFQKGDIAEGYSVSREKKESFPLTVTSAQKNPTAFYLCASSSGSYEQYFGPGTRLTVT.

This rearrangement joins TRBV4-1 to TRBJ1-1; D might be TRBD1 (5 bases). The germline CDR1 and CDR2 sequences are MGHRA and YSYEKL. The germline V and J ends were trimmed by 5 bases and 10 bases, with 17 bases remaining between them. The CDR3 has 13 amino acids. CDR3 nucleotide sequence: TGCGCCAGCAGCGAACCGGGACCCCTGGGAGCTTTCTTT. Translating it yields CASSEPGPLGAFF.

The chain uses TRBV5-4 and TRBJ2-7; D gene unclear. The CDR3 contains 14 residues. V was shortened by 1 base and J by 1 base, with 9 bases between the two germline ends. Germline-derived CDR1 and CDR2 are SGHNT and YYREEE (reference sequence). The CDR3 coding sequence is TGTGCCAGCAGCTTGAGCAGGCAGTCCTACGAGCAGTACTTC. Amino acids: CASSLSRQSYEQYF.

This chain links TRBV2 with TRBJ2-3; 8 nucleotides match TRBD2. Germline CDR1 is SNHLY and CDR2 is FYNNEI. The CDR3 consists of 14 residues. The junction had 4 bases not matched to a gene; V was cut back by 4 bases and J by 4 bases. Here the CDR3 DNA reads TGTGCCAGCAGTGGAAGCGGGAGCGCAGATACGCAGTATTTT. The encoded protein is CASSGSGSADTQYF.

CDR3 DNA: TGTGCCAGCCTTTCGGGCATTGTTGCTGAAGCTTTCTTT. It encodes CASLSGIVAEAFF. The rearrangement links TRBV28 to TRBJ1-1, with D uncertain. CDR1 and CDR2 from the germline V gene are MDHEN and SYDVKM. CDR3 length: 13 residues. V was cut by 8 bases and J by 6 bases, with 16 bases left in between.

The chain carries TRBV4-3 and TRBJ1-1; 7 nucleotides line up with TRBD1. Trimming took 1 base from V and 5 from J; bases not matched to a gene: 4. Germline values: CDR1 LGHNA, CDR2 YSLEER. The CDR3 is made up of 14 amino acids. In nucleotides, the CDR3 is TGCGCCAGCAGCCAAGCGACAGGGTGGACTGAAGCTTTCTTT. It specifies CASSQATGWTEAFF.

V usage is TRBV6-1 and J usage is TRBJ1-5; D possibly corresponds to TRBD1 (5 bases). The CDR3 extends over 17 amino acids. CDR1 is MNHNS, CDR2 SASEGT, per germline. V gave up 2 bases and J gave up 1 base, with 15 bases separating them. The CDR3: CASSERGGMASNQPQHF. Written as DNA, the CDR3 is TGTGCCAGCAGTGAACGGGGGGGGATGGCGAGCAATCAGCCCCAGCATTTT.

CDR3 DNA sequence: TGTGCCAGCAGTCAGAGACAGTCACGGCAGCCCCAGCATTTT. Its protein is CASSQRQSRQPQHF. This chain uses TRBV7-2 with TRBJ1-5; tentative D call: TRBD1 (5 bases). CDR1 is SGHTA, CDR2 FQGNSA, per germline. V was trimmed by 6 bases and J by 7 bases, leaving 16 bases between them. There are 14 residues in the CDR3.

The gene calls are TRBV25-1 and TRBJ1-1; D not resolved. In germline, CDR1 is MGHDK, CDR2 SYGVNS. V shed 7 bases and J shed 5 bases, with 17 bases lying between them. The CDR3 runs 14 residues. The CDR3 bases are TGTGCCAGCAAGGGAAGCTTAGCTAGAACTGAAGCTTTCTTT. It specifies CASKGSLARTEAFF. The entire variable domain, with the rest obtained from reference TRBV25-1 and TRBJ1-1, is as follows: EADIYQTPRYLVIGTGKKITLECSQTMGHDKMYWYQQDPGMELHLIHYSYGVNSTEKGDLSSESTVSRIRTEHFPLTLESARPSHTSQYLCASKGSLARTEAFFGQGTRLTVV.

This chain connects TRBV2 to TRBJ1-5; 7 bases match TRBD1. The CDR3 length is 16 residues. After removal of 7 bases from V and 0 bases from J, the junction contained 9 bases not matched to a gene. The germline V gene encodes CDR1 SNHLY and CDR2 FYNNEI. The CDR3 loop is CASNPQGMYSNQPQHF. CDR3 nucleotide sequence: TGTGCCAGCAATCCACAGGGGATGTATAGCAATCAGCCCCAGCATTTT.

For the CDR3, the DNA is TGTGCCAGCAGTTTTCCCGCCACAGATACGCAGTATTTT. This codes for CASSFPATDTQYF. V usage is TRBV12-3 or TRBV12-4 and J usage is TRBJ2-3; D uncertain. The CDR3 runs to 13 residues. V was shortened by 3 bases and J by 2 bases, with 6 bases between the two germline ends.

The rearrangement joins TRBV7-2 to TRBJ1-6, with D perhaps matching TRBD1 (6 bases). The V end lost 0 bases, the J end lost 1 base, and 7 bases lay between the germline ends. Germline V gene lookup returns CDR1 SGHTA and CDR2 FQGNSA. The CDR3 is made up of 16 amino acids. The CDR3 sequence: CASSLARGSYNSPLHF. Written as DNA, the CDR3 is TGTGCCAGCAGCTTAGCCAGGGGTTCCTATAATTCACCCCTCCACTTT.

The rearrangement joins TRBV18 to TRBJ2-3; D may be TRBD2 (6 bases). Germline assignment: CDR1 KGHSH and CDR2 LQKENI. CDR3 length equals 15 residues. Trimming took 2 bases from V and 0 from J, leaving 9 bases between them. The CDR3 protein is CASSPSGSSTDTQYF. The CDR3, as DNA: TGTGCCAGCTCACCAAGCGGGTCTAGCACAGATACGCAGTATTTT. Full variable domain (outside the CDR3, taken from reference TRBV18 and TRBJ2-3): NAGVMQNPRHLVRRRGQEARLRCSPMKGHSHVYWYRQLPEEGLKFMVYLQKENIIDESGMPKERFSAEFPKEGPSILRIQQVVRGDSAAYFCASSPSGSSTDTQYFGPGTRLTVL.

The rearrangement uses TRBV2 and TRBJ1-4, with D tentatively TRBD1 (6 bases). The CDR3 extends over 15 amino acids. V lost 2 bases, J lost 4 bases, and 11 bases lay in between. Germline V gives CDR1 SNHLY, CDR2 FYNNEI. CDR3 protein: CASSETGWGNEKLFF. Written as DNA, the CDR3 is TGTGCCAGCAGTGAAACAGGGTGGGGTAATGAAAAACTGTTTTTT.

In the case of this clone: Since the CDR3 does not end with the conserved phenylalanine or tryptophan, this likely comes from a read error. The CDR3 region has the DNA TGTGCCAGCAGTGGGGGCGAGGGTTTGGGATATGGCTACACCCTC. Residues: CASSGGEGLGYGYTL. The rearrangement links TRBV28 to TRBJ1-2, with a tentative D call TRBD1 (6 bases). The CDR3 runs 15 residues. The germline gives CDR1 MDHEN, CDR2 SYDVKM. The ends were cut back, 5 bases at V and 5 bases at J, with 18 bases in the middle.

The CDR3 DNA follows: TGTGCCAGCAGTATTATTTACAATGAGCAGTTCTTC. Translating gives CASSIIYNEQFF. The genes are TRBV6-5 and TRBJ2-1, with D unresolved. The length of the CDR3 is 12 residues. Between the trimmed V and J ends, which lost 5 bases and 4 bases, there was a span of 6 bases. CDR1 and CDR2 from the germline V gene are MNHEY and SVGAGI.

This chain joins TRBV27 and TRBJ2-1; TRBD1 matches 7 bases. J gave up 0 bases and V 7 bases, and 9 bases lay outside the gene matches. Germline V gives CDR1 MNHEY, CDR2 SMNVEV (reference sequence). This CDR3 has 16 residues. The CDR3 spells CASKGARGTSYNEQFF. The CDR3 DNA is TGTGCCAGCAAGGGGGCCCGTGGGACCTCCTACAATGAGCAGTTCTTC.

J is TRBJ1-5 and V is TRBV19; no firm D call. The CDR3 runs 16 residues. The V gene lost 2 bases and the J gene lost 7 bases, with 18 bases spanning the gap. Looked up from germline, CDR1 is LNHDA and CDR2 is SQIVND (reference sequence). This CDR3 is CASSIMGAGSGQPQHF. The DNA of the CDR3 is TGTGCCAGTAGTATAATGGGAGCGGGTTCTGGCCAGCCCCAGCATTTT. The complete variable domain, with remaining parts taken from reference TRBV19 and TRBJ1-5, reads DGGITQSPKYLFRKEGQNVTLSCEQNLNHDAMYWYRQDPGQGLRLIYYSQIVNDFQKGDIAEGYSVSREKKESFPLTVTSAQKNPTAFYLCASSIMGAGSGQPQHFGDGTRLSIL.

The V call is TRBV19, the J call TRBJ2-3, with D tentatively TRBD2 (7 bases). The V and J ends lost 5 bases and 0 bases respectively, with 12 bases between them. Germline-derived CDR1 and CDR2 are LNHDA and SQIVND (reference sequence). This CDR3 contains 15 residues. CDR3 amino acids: CASSPGEGSTDTQYF. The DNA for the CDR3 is TGTGCCAGTAGTCCAGGGGAGGGGAGCACAGATACGCAGTATTTT.

DNA of the CDR3: TGTGCCAGCAGCCTGGGACAGAGAGTAGCTTTCTTT. Protein sequence: CASSLGQRVAFF. The chain links TRBV12-3 or TRBV12-4 to TRBJ1-1, with 7 bases matching TRBD1. V trimming: 6 bases; J trimming: 10 bases; junction bases outside the gene matches: 8. The CDR3 is 12 residues long.